These 8 T cell receptor beta chains were all obtained from the same sample, sequenced in a study of metastatic and nonmetastatic thyroid tumors. Thyroid surgery had not been preceded by any treatment in any patient. Via MiXCR, TCRdb re-called the PCR reads. The table includes 91,000 or so clones, more than 9.5% detected once. Material: blood. The source is a female donor with papillary thyroid cancer or a benign thyroid nodule (not recorded which). Some clones in this sample may be carry-over from other donors' samples.

This clone was counted a few times. The rearrangement links TRBV12-3 or TRBV12-4 to TRBJ2-1; D remains ambiguous. The CDR3 covers 13 residues. V was shortened by 6 bases and J by 5 bases, with 11 bases between the two germline ends. The CDR3 nucleotides read TGTGCCAGCAGGATTCAGGAACACAATGAGCAGTTCTTC. Encoded protein: CASRIQEHNEQFF.

This clone occurred many times. The gene calls are TRBV18 and TRBJ1-1; D is possibly TRBD1 (6 bases). CDR1 is KGHSH, CDR2 LQKENI, per germline. There are 13 residues in the CDR3. Trimming took 2 bases from V and 10 from J, leaving 14 bases between them. CDR3 nucleotides: TGTGCCAGCTCACCATCTAGGGGGGTACCAGCTTTCTTT. As protein: CASSPSRGVPAFF.

This clone showed up many times. This chain links TRBV20-1 with TRBJ2-3; 14 nucleotides align to TRBD2. Trimming at V came to 5 bases and at J to 0 bases, leaving 13 bases not matched to a gene. CDR3 length equals 19 residues. The germline CDR1 and CDR2 sequences are DFQATT and SNEGSKA (reference sequence). The CDR3 nucleotides read TGCAGTGCTCCCCTGACTAGCGGGAGGGCTCCTTCTAGCACAGATACGCAGTATTTT. This gives the protein CSAPLTSGRAPSSTDTQYF.

This clone is medium-sized. The chain carries TRBV5-6 and TRBJ2-2; 10 bases map to TRBD2. Germline V gives CDR1 SGHDT, CDR2 YYEEEE. The V segment lost 0 bases and the J segment 4 bases; nucleotides outside the gene matches: 3. CDR3 length equals 16 residues. The CDR3 sequence is CASSLGTSGPTGELFF. The DNA of the CDR3 is TGTGCCAGCAGCTTGGGGACTAGCGGCCCCACCGGGGAGCTGTTTTTT.

This clone was counted between two and nine times. A much larger clone differs from this one at a single base, so this may be a read error. The chain carries TRBV5-1 and TRBJ1-1; 7 nucleotides agree with TRBD1. V lost 4 bases and J lost 13; bases outside the gene matches: 10. Germline V gene data show CDR1 as SGHRS and CDR2 as YFSETQ. The CDR3 is made up of 12 amino acids. The CDR3 loop reads CASSRDSHRDFF. For the CDR3, the DNA is TGCGCCAGCAGCAGGGACAGTCATCGGGATTTCTTT.

This clone was counted at least ten times. J is TRBJ2-7 and V is TRBV5-1, with TRBD2 matching over 8 bases. V was clipped by 0 bases and J by 6 bases; unmatched bases: 5. From germline, CDR1 is SGHRS and CDR2 YFSETQ. The CDR3 loop spans 14 amino acids. The CDR3 nucleotides are TGCGCCAGCAGCTTGGCAGCGGGAGTCGGCGAGCAGTACTTC. It yields the protein CASSLAAGVGEQYF.

In this sample, this clone turned up many times. This chain links TRBV7-3 with TRBJ2-2; D possibly corresponds to TRBD2 (5 bases). The germline gives CDR1 SGHTA, CDR2 FQGTGA. With 4 bases removed from V and 8 bases from J, the gap between germline ends came to 14 bases. The CDR3 consists of 14 residues. The CDR3 DNA reads as TGTGCCAGCAGCTCCACTAGTTCGAGTGGGGAGCTGTTTTTT. Translation: CASSSTSSSGELFF.

In its sample, this clone was seen many times. The chain is built from TRBV6-2 or TRBV6-3 and TRBJ1-6; D uncertain. This CDR3 has 14 amino acids. Between the trimmed V and J ends, which lost 6 bases and 7 bases, there was a span of 13 bases. Germline V lookup: CDR1 MNHEY, CDR2 SVGEGT. The CDR3 protein is CASRTRRQNSPLHF. CDR3 DNA: TGTGCCAGCAGGACCAGGAGGCAGAATTCACCCCTCCACTTT.